One and the same sample provided the 21 T cell receptor beta chains below, sequenced in a study of CD8+ T cells in alopecia areata. Sequencing used cDNA as its template, made by extracting RNA and reverse transcribing it. Some clones are missing from TCRdb's copy, which holds only in-frame ones; the method was immunoSEQ multiplex PCR. The table has more than 200,000 clones, roughly three fifths seen once. Treatment specified: oral pan-JAK inhibitor, 5-10 mg twice daily. The material was CD4+ T cells sorted from blood, obtained at approximately week 44, from a patient treated with tofacitinib. These receptors were collected from a human donor with alopecia areata.

V usage is TRBV7-3 and J usage is TRBJ2-3, with D maybe TRBD2 (6 bases). Looked up from germline, CDR1 is SGHTA and CDR2 is FQGTGA. The CDR3 covers 15 residues. With 5 bases removed from V and 2 bases from J, the gap between germline ends came to 14 bases. This CDR3 reads CASSLGRGNTDTQYF. In DNA, the CDR3 is TGTGCCAGCAGCCTCGGTCGGGGGAACACAGATACGCAGTATTTT.

The chain employs TRBV2 and TRBJ1-2, with D maybe TRBD1 (6 bases). The germline V gene has CDR1 SNHLY and CDR2 FYNNEI. V lost 2 bases to trimming and J lost 0 bases, with 13 bases between them. The CDR3 length is 16 residues. The CDR3 here is CASSERGSGANYGYTF. In DNA form, the CDR3 reads TGTGCCAGCAGTGAAAGAGGTTCAGGGGCTAACTATGGCTACACCTTC.

This clone has a single count. V and J are TRBV29-1 and TRBJ1-2; a weak D match, TRBD1 (5 bases). The CDR3 length is 12 residues. With 2 bases removed from V and 8 bases from J, the gap between germline ends came to 12 bases. The germline CDR1 and CDR2 sequences are SQVTM and ANQGSEA. The CDR3 is CSVERGMGGYTF. In DNA form, the CDR3 reads TGCAGCGTTGAAAGGGGAATGGGAGGCTACACCTTC.

In its sample, this clone was seen a few times. The J gene is TRBJ2-2, the V gene TRBV7-6, with TRBD2 as a possible D gene (5 bases). This CDR3 has 13 residues. Germline V gene sequence: CDR1 SGHVS, CDR2 FNYEAQ. The ends were cut back, 5 bases at V and 6 bases at J, with 10 bases in the middle. CDR3 nucleotides: TGTGCCAGCAGCCAAGGGAGATCCGGGGAGCTGTTTTTT. This sequence encodes CASSQGRSGELFF.

The chain has TRBV14 and TRBJ1-1, with a tentative D call TRBD1 (6 bases). Trimming took off 3 bases at V and 4 bases at J, with 18 bases between the two ends. The CDR3 runs 16 residues. Germline V lookup: CDR1 SGHDN, CDR2 FVKESK. CDR3 nucleotide sequence: TGTGCCAGCAGCCAGTGGGGCCAGGGGATAGTCACTGAAGCTTTCTTT. Its translation is CASSQWGQGIVTEAFF.

V is TRBV12-5 and J is TRBJ2-3; D gene uncertain. The CDR3 runs to 11 residues. The germline V gene encodes CDR1 LGHNT and CDR2 FRNRAP. Trimming took off 4 bases at V and 2 bases at J, with 1 base between the two ends. The CDR3 protein is CASGYTDTQYF. In DNA, the CDR3 is TGTGCTAGTGGTTACACAGATACGCAGTATTTT.

In this sample, this clone turned up a few times. The rearrangement joins TRBV29-1 to TRBJ2-2, with D possibly being TRBD1 (6 bases). The CDR3 consists of 13 residues. The V end lost 5 bases, the J end lost 1 base, and 8 bases lay between the germline ends. From germline, CDR1 is SQVTM and CDR2 ANQGSEA. The CDR3 coding sequence is TGCAGCGTTTACAGGGAGAACACCGGGGAGCTGTTTTTT. Translation gives CSVYRENTGELFF.

The V gene is TRBV6-5, the J gene TRBJ2-1; 13 positions agree with TRBD2. Germline CDR1 MNHEY, CDR2 SVGAGI. CDR3 length equals 13 residues. The J segment lost 6 bases and the V segment lost 10 bases, leaving 3 bases of the junction unmatched. The CDR3 here is CAIGLAGANEQFF. CDR3 bases: TGTGCCATCGGACTAGCGGGGGCCAATGAGCAGTTCTTC.

The chain combines TRBV11-2 with TRBJ1-1, with D possibly TRBD1 on 5 matching bases. Deletions cut 1 base from V and 0 bases from J, with 9 bases between. This CDR3 is 15 amino acids long. CDR1 SGHAT and CDR2 FQNNGV come from the germline V gene. CDR3 in DNA: TGTGCCAGCAGCTTAGGGACAACCATGAACACTGAAGCTTTCTTT. Amino acid sequence: CASSLGTTMNTEAFF.

About this clone itself: Other DNA sequences in this sample translate to the same CDR3. This chain connects TRBV5-1 to TRBJ1-1, with D possibly TRBD1 on 6 matching bases. Trimming took off 4 bases at V and 2 bases at J, with 12 bases between the two ends. Germline CDR1 SGHRS, CDR2 YFSETQ. This CDR3 comprises 14 residues. This CDR3 reads CASSPGTLNTEAFF. In DNA form, the CDR3 reads TGCGCCAGCAGCCCCGGGACACTCAACACTGAAGCTTTCTTT.

The chain employs TRBV7-9 and TRBJ1-2; D is perhaps TRBD1 (5 bases). Between the trimmed V and J ends, which lost 3 bases and 2 bases, there was a span of 10 bases. The germline V gene encodes CDR1 SEHNR and CDR2 FQNEAQ (reference sequence). The CDR3 sequence is 14 residues long. The CDR3 here is CASSLPGPNYGYTF. CDR3 coding DNA: TGTGCCAGCAGCTTGCCAGGGCCGAACTATGGCTACACCTTC.

The J gene is TRBJ2-7, the V gene TRBV10-2; the D is unclear. V was clipped by 5 bases and J by 0 bases, with 14 bases between them. This CDR3 has 15 residues. Per the germline V gene, CDR1 is WSHSY and CDR2 is SAAADI. The CDR3 protein is CASSTDWVLSYEQYF. CDR3 bases: TGCGCCAGCAGTACTGACTGGGTCCTCTCCTACGAGCAGTACTTC.

The V and J genes are TRBV2 and TRBJ1-4; a weak D match, TRBD1 (6 bases). The germline CDR1 and CDR2 sequences are SNHLY and FYNNEI. V gave up 6 bases and J gave up 13 bases, with 27 bases separating them. This CDR3 has 16 amino acids. The CDR3 loop is CASSAGVDSGGFGLFF. For the CDR3, the DNA is TGTGCCAGCAGCGCGGGAGTGGACAGCGGGGGGTTCGGACTGTTTTTT.

The sample holds many counts of this clone. J is TRBJ2-2 and V is TRBV7-8; D perhaps matches TRBD1 (6 bases). Trimming took off 5 bases at V and 0 bases at J, with 10 bases between the two ends. The germline gives CDR1 SGHVS, CDR2 FQNEAQ. The CDR3 spans 15 residues. The CDR3 region has the DNA TGTGCCAGCAGCCTACGGACAGCGAACACCGGGGAGCTGTTTTTT. Its protein is CASSLRTANTGELFF.

This clone was counted once. This chain connects TRBV29-1 to TRBJ1-2; no firm D call. The germline gives CDR1 SQVTM, CDR2 ANQGSEA. The ends were cut back, 4 bases at V and 5 bases at J, with 17 bases in the middle. CDR3 length: 14 amino acids. CDR3 DNA: TGCAGCGTTGTTGGGGTTTTTAAATTATATGGCTACACCTTC. It translates to CSVVGVFKLYGYTF.

CDR3 in DNA: TGCGCCAGCAGCCAAGGGAGCGGGGGGGACATCTACGAGCAGTACTTC. As protein: CASSQGSGGDIYEQYF. The V call is TRBV4-3, the J call TRBJ2-7, with 10 bases matching TRBD2. The CDR3 loop spans 16 amino acids. Germline V CDR1 and CDR2: LGHNA, YSLEER. The V and J ends lost 1 base and 3 bases, in that order; junction bases with no gene match: 6.

The V call is TRBV7-2, the J call TRBJ2-5; 12 bases fit TRBD2. The junction had 8 bases not matched to a gene; V was cut back by 4 bases and J by 5 bases. CDR3 size: 16 residues. Germline V gene data show CDR1 as SGHTA and CDR2 as FQGNSA. CDR3 in amino acids: CASSSPSGGAGETQYF. The CDR3, as DNA: TGTGCCAGCAGCTCCCCTAGCGGGGGGGCCGGGGAGACCCAGTACTTC.

This clone was observed at least ten times. The chain uses TRBV7-2 and TRBJ1-3, with D tentatively TRBD1 (5 bases). This CDR3 is 15 amino acids long. The V end lost 2 bases, the J end lost 7 bases, and 15 bases lay between the germline ends. CDR1 and CDR2 (germline): SGHTA, FQGNSA. The CDR3 loop is CASSLTPGTGNTIYF. CDR3 coding DNA: TGTGCCAGCAGCTTAACTCCCGGGACCGGGAACACCATATATTTT.

The V gene is TRBV15, the J gene TRBJ1-2; 9 bases match TRBD1. V lost 5 bases, J lost 8 bases, and 6 bases stayed unmatched. The CDR3 runs 13 residues. CDR1 and CDR2 from the germline V gene are LNHNV and YYDKDF (reference sequence). This chain's CDR3 is CATSRRQGGGYTF. The CDR3 DNA is TGTGCCACCAGCCGGCGACAGGGGGGAGGCTACACCTTC.

The V and J genes are TRBV11-2 and TRBJ2-1, with D maybe TRBD1 (5 bases). Trimming removed 1 base at V and 11 bases at J, with 12 bases between. This CDR3 has 13 amino acids. Germline V gene lookup returns CDR1 SGHAT and CDR2 FQNNGV. The CDR3 coding sequence is TGTGCCAGCAGCTTAGTTAGGGGTTTTCAGCAGTTCTTC. It is translated as CASSLVRGFQQFF.

V usage is TRBV5-1 and J usage is TRBJ2-2; maybe TRBD1 (5 bases). Germline V gene data show CDR1 as SGHRS and CDR2 as YFSETQ. This CDR3 is built from 13 residues. V lost 4 bases, J lost 5 bases, and 9 bases lay in between. CDR3 in amino acids: CASSRRDTGELFF. CDR3 coding DNA: TGCGCCAGCAGCCGCAGGGATACCGGGGAGCTGTTTTTT.